The 9 T cell receptor beta chains reported below all come from one sample, sequenced in a study of T cell repertoires in cytomegalovirus infection. TCRdb recomputed calls from the reads with MiXCR, one row per CDR3 protein. This table has roughly 920,000 distinct CDR3 sequences, roughly 30% appearing once. The antigens of these receptors remain unknown. This sample comprised cultured CD8+ T cells from PBMCs, obtained from culture after CMV antigen stimulation. All receptors derive from a human donor in good health (CMV status not recorded). Some clones in this sample may be carry-over from other donors' samples.

This sequence joins TRBV12-3 or TRBV12-4 and TRBJ1-5; D might be TRBD1 (6 bases). The CDR3 is 15 amino acids. V was trimmed by 6 bases and J by 4 bases, leaving 16 bases between them. The DNA of the CDR3 is TGTGCCAGCAGAATGGACAGCTCCACTAATCAGCCCCAGCATTTT. Translation: CASRMDSSTNQPQHF.

This clonotype was seen many times. The chain carries TRBV7-6 and TRBJ1-4; D uncertain. The CDR3 is 14 residues long. Trimming took 3 bases from V and 0 from J, leaving 5 bases between them. Germline V lookup: CDR1 SGHVS, CDR2 FNYEAQ. CDR3 region: CASSLEATNEKLFF. Written as DNA, the CDR3 is TGTGCCAGCAGCTTGGAAGCAACTAATGAAAAACTGTTTTTT. Based on the CDR3 plus reference TRBV7-6 and TRBJ1-4, the full variable domain is GAGVSQSPRYKVTKRGQDVALRCDPISGHVSLYWYRQALGQGPEFLTYFNYEAQQDKSGLPNDRFSAERPEGSISTLTIQRTEQRDSAMYRCASSLEATNEKLFFGSGTQLSVL.

At least ten counts were recorded for this clonotype. Here the CDR3 DNA reads TGTGCCAGCAGCTTAGTCACGGGATTGGAGGGCTACACCTTC. As protein: CASSLVTGLEGYTF. This sequence joins TRBV7-6 and TRBJ1-2; D is undetermined. Between the trimmed V and J ends, which lost 1 base and 8 bases, there was a span of 14 bases. The CDR3 consists of 14 residues. Germline CDR1 is SGHVS and CDR2 is FNYEAQ.

This clonotype has just a few counts. J is TRBJ2-7 and V is TRBV7-6; no clear D. The CDR3 is made up of 13 amino acids. V was clipped by 1 base and J by 9 bases, with 13 bases between them. CDR1 is SGHVS and CDR2 is FNYEAQ in the germline V gene. The CDR3 protein is CASSLDVSERQYF. The CDR3, as DNA: TGTGCCAGCAGCTTAGACGTCAGCGAGCGGCAGTACTTC.

This clonotype was seen just once. This chain uses TRBV6-4 with TRBJ2-2; TRBD2 matches 13 bases. The CDR3 length is 19 residues. Unmatched junction bases numbered 12, after V lost 7 bases and J lost 1 base. The germline V gene has CDR1 MRHNA and CDR2 SNTAGT. CDR3 DNA: TGTGCCAGCACCGTCCCGACTAGCGGGGGGCACCGGAACACCGGGGAGCTGTTTTTT. Translation gives CASTVPTSGGHRNTGELFF.

The table lists this clonotype with a few counts. V gene TRBV5-1 combines with J gene TRBJ1-1; D uncertain. The CDR3 totals 13 residues. V was clipped by 4 bases and J by 4 bases, with 11 bases between them. CDR1 is SGHRS and CDR2 is YFSETQ in the germline V gene. CDR3 residues: CASSDRPSTEAFF. In DNA, the CDR3 is TGCGCCAGCAGCGATAGACCAAGCACTGAAGCTTTCTTT.

J is TRBJ1-2 and V is TRBV4-1, with D perhaps matching TRBD1 (6 bases). The V end was cut by 1 base, the J end by 8 bases, with 14 bases between. The CDR3 length is 14 residues. CDR1 is MGHRA and CDR2 is YSYEKL in the germline V gene. CDR3: CASSQGQGILGYTF. CDR3 coding DNA: TGCGCCAGCAGCCAAGGGCAGGGGATCCTCGGCTACACCTTC.

The chain couples TRBV7-2 to TRBJ1-1; TRBD1 is a possible D gene (5 bases). Germline lookup yields CDR1 SGHTA and CDR2 FQGNSA. V shed 5 bases and J shed 0 bases, with 10 bases lying between them. CDR3 length: 14 residues. The CDR3 protein is CASSVTAMNTEAFF. The CDR3 bases are TGTGCCAGCAGCGTGACAGCTATGAACACTGAAGCTTTCTTT.

The rearrangement links TRBV14 to TRBJ1-4, with D perhaps TRBD1 (5 bases). The CDR3 spans 15 residues. Germline values: CDR1 SGHDN, CDR2 FVKESK. V shed 3 bases and J shed 8 bases, with 16 bases lying between them. CDR3 sequence: CASSQGEHRREKLFF. CDR3 bases: TGTGCCAGCAGCCAGGGGGAACACCGAAGGGAAAAACTGTTTTTT.